The rows below give T cell receptor beta chains drawn from one sample of a study of blood T cells in healthy people across ages. A single record per CDR3 protein comes from TCRdb applying MiXCR to the 5' RACE reads. This sample has around 1,900,000 distinct CDR3 sequences, with 30% to 40% found just once. The material sequenced was blood. All receptors come from a human donor in good health. The CDR3 runs from the conserved cysteine through the conserved F or W. A D gene is named only where the DNA matches it firmly. The size field is filled for only some rows; it gives once, few, many or a size class.

v_call	j_call	clone_size	d_call	cdr3_nt	cdr3_aa
TRBV7-2	TRBJ1-1	once	NA	TGTGCCAGCAGCTTAGTGTACCGGGCGAACACTGAAGCTTTCTTT	CASSLVYRANTEAFF
TRBV6-1	TRBJ2-1	NA	NA	TGTGCCAGCAGTGCCTCCGGGACCTTTTACAATGAGCAGTTCTTC	CASSASGTFYNEQFF
TRBV20-1	TRBJ2-5	few	NA	TGCAGTGCCCCGGAGGGTTCCTCAGAGACCCAGTACTTC	CSAPEGSSETQYF
TRBV30	TRBJ2-7	NA	NA	TGTGCCTGGAGTATTAGGGCTTACGAGCAGTACTTC	CAWSIRAYEQYF
TRBV20-1	TRBJ2-7	NA	NA	TGCAGTGCTAGAGCGCCGGAGGGAGTCCTCCAGCAGTACTTC	CSARAPEGVLQQYF
TRBV4-3	TRBJ2-7	NA	NA	TGCGCCAGCAGCCGTACGCTCCGGGACCGCTACGAGCAGTACTTC	CASSRTLRDRYEQYF
TRBV7-9	TRBJ1-2	few	NA	TGTGCCAGCAGCCCCGGACAGTTATCAGTAGCGAGCTACACCTTC	CASSPGQLSVASYTF
TRBV20-1	TRBJ1-2	few	TRBD1	TGCAGTGGTCTCGGGTCGGGAGCGGGACAGGGAGCTGGCTACACCTTC	CSGLGSGAGQGAGYTF
TRBV3-1	TRBJ2-5	few	TRBD2	TGTGCCAGCAGCCAACCACTAGCGGGGACCCAAGAGACCCAGTACTTC	CASSQPLAGTQETQYF
TRBV20-1	TRBJ2-3	once	NA	TGCAGTGCTAGAGATAGCGGAACCACAGATACGCAGTATTTT	CSARDSGTTDTQYF
TRBV5-6	TRBJ1-2	once	NA	TGTGCCAGCAGCTTAGGATCCAGACGCGGAGCATATGGCTACACCTTC	CASSLGSRRGAYGYTF
TRBV30	TRBJ1-5	few	NA	TGTGCCTGGAGTGTACGGCAGGGGAACCAGCCCCAGCATTTT	CAWSVRQGNQPQHF
TRBV29-1	TRBJ1-1	few	NA	TGCAGCGTCTCGGCGCGGAAAGAAACTGAAGCTTTCTTT	CSVSARKETEAFF
TRBV18	TRBJ2-1	NA	NA	TGTGCCAGCTCACCATCAGGAGGTCAAGAGACCCAGTTCTTC	CASSPSGGQETQFF
TRBV6-1	TRBJ2-3	NA	NA	TGTGCCAGCCAAGGACTGGCGGGTGCAGATACGCAGTATTTT	CASQGLAGADTQYF
TRBV3-1	TRBJ2-5	few	TRBD2	TGTGCCAGCAGCCCATCAATTAGCGGGGGGGCCCAGTACTTC	CASSPSISGGAQYF
TRBV5-1	TRBJ2-1	NA	TRBD2	TGCGCCAGCAGCTTGTCAGCGGGGGACGTAAATGAGCAGTTCTTC	CASSLSAGDVNEQFF
TRBV7-2	TRBJ2-1	NA	NA	TGTGCCAGCAGCTGGGGAGAGAGCTCCTACAATGAGCAGTTCTTC	CASSWGESSYNEQFF
TRBV9	TRBJ2-1	NA	TRBD1	TGTGCCAGCAGGTCCGACAGGGGGATGTGCAATGAGCAGTTCTTC	CASRSDRGMCNEQFF
TRBV7-6	TRBJ1-4	few	TRBD1	TGTGCCAGCAGCTTGGCTGTTCCGACAGGGAGGAGGGAAAAACTGTTTTTT	CASSLAVPTGRREKLFF
TRBV3-1	TRBJ2-1	few	NA	TGTGCCAGCAGCCCCGACGGCGTTAGTGAGCAGTTCTTC	CASSPDGVSEQFF
TRBV7-8	TRBJ2-7	NA	TRBD1	TGTGCCAGCGGACCGACAGGGACCGAGCAGTACTTC	CASGPTGTEQYF
TRBV12-3/TRBV12-4	TRBJ2-6	NA	TRBD1	TGTGCCTGCAGTTCATTTCCCACGGGACAGGGACCAGGGGCCAACGTCCTGACTTTC	CACSSFPTGQGPGANVLTF
TRBV29-1	TRBJ2-1	NA	TRBD2	TGCAGCTATTTGCCGGGGGGGCCGCCGGAGACCCAGTTCTTC	CSYLPGGPPETQFF
TRBV7-8	TRBJ2-7	NA	NA	TGTGCCAGCAGCCCAATAAGCGACTTCGGCTACGAGCAGTACTTC	CASSPISDFGYEQYF
TRBV29-1	TRBJ2-3	NA	NA	TGCAGCGTTGATCGTGAAGGCACAGATACGCAGTATTTT	CSVDREGTDTQYF
TRBV29-1	TRBJ2-2	few	NA	TGCAGCGTCCAAGGCAGAATGAACACCCGGGAGCTGTTTTTT	CSVQGRMNTRELFF
TRBV30	TRBJ1-1	few	NA	TGTGCCTGGAAAGGTAATCTCTTACCTTTCTTT	CAWKGNLLPFF
TRBV10-3	TRBJ1-2	NA	TRBD1	TGTGCCATCACCCTGGACAGGGAAGGAAGGGGCTACACCTTC	CAITLDREGRGYTF
TRBV12-3/TRBV12-4	TRBJ1-2	many	NA	TGTGCCAGCAGTTGGGACGGGACCGTCTATGGCTACACCTTC	CASSWDGTVYGYTF
TRBV5-6	TRBJ2-7	NA	NA	TGTGCCAGCAGCGCGGGCTACAGAGCCTACGAGCAGTACTTC	CASSAGYRAYEQYF
TRBV5-1	TRBJ1-1	NA	NA	TGCGCCAGCAGCTCACAGGAAGGGGGCACTGAAGCTTTCTTT	CASSSQEGGTEAFF
TRBV4-2	TRBJ2-3	NA	NA	TGTGCCAGCAGCCGGATAAGGTCCGGGGGCAGGAAAAAAGATACGCAGTATTTT	CASSRIRSGGRKKDTQYF
TRBV6-6	TRBJ2-6	NA	TRBD2	TGTGCCAGCCGGCGGGGGGGCATCTCTGGGGCCAACGTCCTGACTTTC	CASRRGGISGANVLTF
TRBV7-2	TRBJ2-7	NA	TRBD1	TGTGTCAGCAGCCTCAGTACAGGGGGCTACGAGCAGTACTTC	CVSSLSTGGYEQYF
TRBV3-1	TRBJ2-2	few	NA	TGTGCCAGCAGCCAAGGTTGGGGGCGCGGAACCGGGGAGCTGTTTTTT	CASSQGWGRGTGELFF
TRBV6-5	TRBJ1-1	NA	NA	TGTGCCAGCAGTTCGGGACACGGGGACACTGAAGCTTTCTTT	CASSSGHGDTEAFF
TRBV6-1	TRBJ2-3	few	TRBD2	TGTGCCAGCAGTCCTGTACGCGGGGGAAGAACAGATACGCAGTATTTT	CASSPVRGGRTDTQYF
TRBV4-2	TRBJ2-3	NA	TRBD1	TGTGCCAGCAGCGCTAGACAGGGGAAGGCAGATACGCAGTATTTT	CASSARQGKADTQYF
TRBV6-6	TRBJ2-7	few	TRBD1	TGTGCCAGCAGTTACCCGGACAGGGGCTCGGACGAGCAGTACTTC	CASSYPDRGSDEQYF
TRBV20-1	TRBJ2-5	NA	NA	TGCAGTGCTAGAAAGGCAGGACAAGAGACCCAGTACTTC	CSARKAGQETQYF
TRBV7-2	TRBJ1-2	once	TRBD1	TGTGCCAGCAGTTACCACAGGGGGAGGGGCTACACCTTC	CASSYHRGRGYTF
TRBV5-1	TRBJ1-5	NA	TRBD1	TGCGCCAGCCTTCGCCGCAGGGGGATAGATCAGCCCCAGCATTTT	CASLRRRGIDQPQHF
TRBV7-6	TRBJ2-1	few	NA	TGTGCCAGCAGCCCTACAGGGTTCGATGAGCAGTTCTTC	CASSPTGFDEQFF
TRBV12-3/TRBV12-4	TRBJ1-6	few	TRBD1	TGTGCCAGCAGTTCCCGACAGGGCGGTCGGTCACCCCTCCACTTT	CASSSRQGGRSPLHF
TRBV10-3	TRBJ1-6	few	NA	TGTGCCATCAACAGGGACGGTTCACCCCTCCACTTT	CAINRDGSPLHF
TRBV5-6	TRBJ2-4	NA	NA	TGTGCCAGCAGCACCGGGGTCAAAAACATTCAGTACTTC	CASSTGVKNIQYF
TRBV10-3	TRBJ2-5	NA	NA	TGTGCCATCAGAGCCGGGGCAGAAGAGACCCAGTACTTC	CAIRAGAEETQYF
TRBV5-5	TRBJ2-5	NA	NA	TGTGCCAGCAGCCTAGACCTGTTGGGGGAGACCCAGTACTTC	CASSLDLLGETQYF
TRBV20-1	TRBJ2-4	many	TRBD2	TGCAGTGCCGGGGGGAGAGCCAAAAACATTCAGTACTTC	CSAGGRAKNIQYF
TRBV3-1	TRBJ2-5	NA	NA	TGTGCCAGCAGCCCGCCGGGACCAGGCCAAGAGACCCAGTACTTC	CASSPPGPGQETQYF
TRBV18	TRBJ2-1	few	TRBD1	TGTGCCATCCTCCGGGACAGGGGCAATGAGCAGTTCTTC	CAILRDRGNEQFF
TRBV12-3/TRBV12-4	TRBJ1-4	few	NA	TGTGCCAGCAGTTTGTCAGCGTACCGAGAAAAACTGTTTTTT	CASSLSAYREKLFF
TRBV11-2	TRBJ2-4	NA	NA	TGTGCCAGCAGCTTAGATGTCAAAGGATACATTCAGTACTTC	CASSLDVKGYIQYF